Listed here are 23 T cell receptor beta chains from one sample, sequenced in a study of blood T cell repertoires in COVID-19. This table comes from immunoSEQ multiplex PCR, and its TCRdb copy is limited to in-frame clones, with some not included. The sample consists of some 180,000 clones, roughly 79% of them appearing once. Sequencing was carried out using peripheral blood. The source of these receptors is a middle-aged woman with COVID-19, enrolled during active disease.

This clone was detected only once. The CDR3 nucleotides are TGTGCCAGCAGCCCCCGAACAGGCCACCGCACAGATACGCAGTATTTT. It specifies CASSPRTGHRTDTQYF. V usage is TRBV7-9 and J usage is TRBJ2-3; D perhaps matches TRBD1 (5 bases). Trimming cost V 5 bases and J 1 base, with 16 bases left between them. Germline CDR1 reads SEHNR; CDR2 reads FQNEAQ (reference sequence). This CDR3 is built from 16 residues.

This clone was seen a single time. V is TRBV7-2 and J is TRBJ2-5; 8 bases are shared with TRBD2. The CDR3 has 12 residues. Germline CDR1 is SGHTA and CDR2 is FQGNSA. Trimming cost V 5 bases and J 5 bases; bases outside gene matches: 1. The CDR3 sequence: CASSRGGETQYF. As DNA, the CDR3 is TGTGCCAGCAGCCGGGGGGGGGAGACCCAGTACTTC.

The genes are TRBV27 and TRBJ2-7; 10 nucleotides match TRBD1. V lost 2 bases to trimming and J lost 2 bases; unmatched junction nucleotides: 3. The CDR3 sequence is 15 residues long. The germline V gene encodes CDR1 MNHEY and CDR2 SMNVEV (reference sequence). CDR3 nucleotides: TGTGCCAGCAGTTTACGGGGACAGGGGACCTACGAGCAGTACTTC. Translating gives CASSLRGQGTYEQYF.

The chain joins TRBV19 to TRBJ2-3, with D unclear. Deletions cut 5 bases from V and 0 bases from J, with 6 bases between. The CDR3 sequence is 13 residues long. The germline V gene encodes CDR1 LNHDA and CDR2 SQIVND (reference sequence). CDR3 sequence (DNA): TGTGCCAGTAGTCGGTCTAGCACAGATACGCAGTATTTT. It codes for CASSRSSTDTQYF.

V and J are TRBV19 and TRBJ2-3, with TRBD1 as a possible D gene (5 bases). CDR1 is LNHDA and CDR2 is SQIVND in the germline V gene (reference sequence). Trimming pared 4 bases from V and 11 bases from J, leaving 16 bases between. This CDR3 has 13 residues. DNA for the CDR3: TGTGCCAGTAGTAAAGGGGCGTCCTCGGGGCAGTATTTT. This encodes CASSKGASSGQYF.

The rearrangement uses TRBV6-2 or TRBV6-3 and TRBJ2-7; D possibly corresponds to TRBD1 (6 bases). Germline V gives CDR1 MNHEY, CDR2 SVGEGT. Trimming took off 6 bases at V and 2 bases at J, with 14 bases between the two ends. The CDR3 runs 14 residues. The chain's CDR3 is CASSPSRTAYEQYF. DNA of the CDR3: TGTGCCAGCAGCCCAAGCCGGACAGCCTACGAGCAGTACTTC.

The rearrangement joins TRBV19 to TRBJ2-3; D is possibly TRBD2 (5 bases). Per germline, CDR1 LNHDA and CDR2 SQIVND (reference sequence). This CDR3 comprises 12 residues. V was cut by 5 bases and J by 6 bases, with 9 bases left in between. The CDR3 DNA reads as TGTGCCAGTAGTTCGGGATTCGATACGCAGTATTTT. It yields the protein CASSSGFDTQYF.

This clone has a single count. The chain joins TRBV7-6 to TRBJ2-5; D remains unclear. Germline V gene sequence: CDR1 SGHVS, CDR2 FNYEAQ. The CDR3 has 14 amino acids. V was clipped by 3 bases and J by 5 bases, with 13 bases between them. The CDR3: CASSLAATKETQYF. The CDR3 coding sequence is TGTGCCAGCAGCTTGGCGGCGACGAAGGAGACCCAGTACTTC.

This clone was found once. The chain is built from TRBV5-4 and TRBJ2-1, with 7 bases identical to TRBD1. The CDR3 length is 17 residues. Germline loops: CDR1 SGHNT, CDR2 YYREEE (reference sequence). With 5 bases clipped from V and 3 bases from J, the junction kept 14 bases outside the gene matches. The CDR3 bases are TGTGCCAGCAGTCTTGATAGTTCGGGGACAGTCTACAATGAGCAGTTCTTC. Encoded protein: CASSLDSSGTVYNEQFF.

The chain is built from TRBV27 and TRBJ1-6, with unresolved D. The germline V gene has CDR1 MNHEY and CDR2 SMNVEV (reference sequence). Trimming pared 8 bases from V and 0 bases from J, leaving 20 bases between. This CDR3 has 18 amino acids. The CDR3 region is CASGGLTHKSSYNSPLHF. DNA of the CDR3: TGTGCCAGCGGCGGGCTTACACACAAGAGCTCCTATAATTCACCCCTCCACTTT.

The chain uses TRBV30 and TRBJ2-5; TRBD1 aligns across 8 bases. Germline trimming cut 7 bases from V and 5 bases from J; bases unmatched to any gene: 9. From germline, CDR1 is GTSNPN and CDR2 SVGIG (reference sequence). The CDR3 contains 13 residues. The CDR3 is CALGQQGAETQYF. For the CDR3, the DNA is TGTGCCTTGGGGCAGCAGGGGGCCGAGACCCAGTACTTC.

The genes are TRBV7-2 and TRBJ1-4; 10 nucleotides align to TRBD1. The V gene end was trimmed by 3 bases and the J gene end by 14 bases; junction bases not matched to a gene: 9. The CDR3 totals 14 residues. The germline V gene encodes CDR1 SGHTA and CDR2 FQGNSA. CDR3 DNA sequence: TGTGCCAGCAGCTTTAGACAGGGGGCGGGCACTCTGTTTTTT. Protein product: CASSFRQGAGTLFF.

The rearrangement uses TRBV2 and TRBJ1-6; D may be TRBD1 (6 bases). Germline CDR1 is SNHLY and CDR2 is FYNNEI. V dropped 1 base and J dropped 9 bases, with 13 bases sitting between them. The CDR3 is 15 amino acids. The CDR3 is CASSEVRGGSSPLHF. As DNA, the CDR3 is TGTGCCAGCAGTGAAGTGCGGGGGGGCAGTTCACCCCTCCACTTT.

The chain recombines TRBV28 with TRBJ2-3, with no clear D. Germline-derived CDR1 and CDR2 are MDHEN and SYDVKM. The CDR3 consists of 13 residues. Between the trimmed V and J ends, which lost 5 bases and 4 bases, there was a span of 10 bases. CDR3 sequence reads: CASSNPQADTQYF. CDR3 nucleotides: TGTGCCAGCAGTAACCCTCAGGCAGATACGCAGTATTTT.

J is TRBJ2-3 and V is TRBV30; 8 bases fit TRBD1. V lost 5 bases to trimming and J lost 3 bases; unmatched junction nucleotides: 4. The germline CDR1 and CDR2 sequences are GTSNPN and SVGIG (reference sequence). This CDR3 spans 13 amino acids. For the CDR3, the DNA is TGTGCCTGGGCTGGACAGGGAACAGATACGCAGTATTTT. Amino acids: CAWAGQGTDTQYF.

V is TRBV7-2 and J is TRBJ1-5; no definite D call. V was shortened by 1 base and J by 0 bases, with 7 bases between the two germline ends. The CDR3 contains 15 residues. The germline gives CDR1 SGHTA, CDR2 FQGNSA. This CDR3 is CASSLVGVSNQPQHF. The CDR3 DNA reads as TGTGCCAGCAGCTTAGTCGGGGTTAGCAATCAGCCCCAGCATTTT.

This chain uses TRBV11-2 with TRBJ2-2; 11 nucleotides line up with TRBD2. CDR1 SGHAT and CDR2 FQNNGV come from the germline V gene. The ends lost 2 bases at V and 3 bases at J; junction bases unmatched: 8. This CDR3 comprises 18 residues. The CDR3 DNA reads as TGTGCCAGCAGCTTAATGCGACTAGCGGGAACCTACACCGGGGAGCTGTTTTTT. Protein sequence: CASSLMRLAGTYTGELFF.

The chain has TRBV5-1 and TRBJ2-7, with TRBD2 identical over 7 bases. V shed 0 bases and J 6 bases; nucleotides not matched to a gene: 6. The CDR3 extends over 14 amino acids. The germline CDR1 and CDR2 sequences are SGHRS and YFSETQ. Written as DNA, the CDR3 is TGCGCCAGCAGCTTGGGGACTAGATGGAGCGAGCAGTACTTC. It yields the protein CASSLGTRWSEQYF. Using reference TRBV5-1 and TRBJ2-7 for the parts outside the CDR3, the full variable domain is KAGVTQTPRYLIKTRGQQVTLSCSPISGHRSVSWYQQTPGQGLQFLFEYFSETQRNKGNFPGRFSGRQFSNSRSEMNVSTLELGDSALYLCASSLGTRWSEQYFGPGTRLTVT.

The rearrangement links TRBV9 to TRBJ2-7; a weak D match, TRBD2 (6 bases). The germline V gene encodes CDR1 SGDLS and CDR2 YYNGEE. With 4 bases removed from V and 5 bases from J, the gap between germline ends came to 22 bases. The CDR3 loop spans 16 amino acids. CDR3 DNA: TGTGCCAGCAGCCCCACGGAGGGTGGGTCAAGGAACGAGCAGTACTTC. Its protein product is CASSPTEGGSRNEQYF.

The chain employs TRBV6-5 and TRBJ2-7; perhaps TRBD1 as D (5 bases). V lost 5 bases to trimming and J lost 0 bases, with 11 bases between them. Germline values: CDR1 MNHEY, CDR2 SVGAGI. The CDR3 consists of 14 residues. In DNA form, the CDR3 reads TGTGCCAGCAGTCACAGGATTAGCTCCTACGAGCAGTACGTC. Translation gives CASSHRISSYEQYV.

The chain uses TRBV19 and TRBJ2-7; TRBD1 is a possible D gene (7 bases). The CDR3 is 15 residues long. The V end lost 5 bases, the J end lost 0 bases, and 14 bases lay between the germline ends. Germline V lookup: CDR1 LNHDA, CDR2 SQIVND (reference sequence). This chain's CDR3 is CASSPGGQISYEQYF. The CDR3 nucleotides are TGTGCCAGTAGTCCCGGGGGACAGATCTCCTACGAGCAGTACTTC.

This clone has a single count. V gene TRBV3-1 (or the pseudogene TRBV3-2) combines with J gene TRBJ1-4; D call uncertain. The CDR3 extends over 16 amino acids. V lost 1 base and J lost 4, with 13 bases in between. Germline V gene sequence: CDR1 LGHDT, CDR2 YNNKEL (reference sequence). CDR3 amino acids: CASSQGWEEGNEKLFF. The CDR3 DNA is TGTGCCAGCAGCCAAGGGTGGGAGGAAGGTAATGAAAAACTGTTTTTT.

This sequence joins TRBV19 and TRBJ2-1; 8 bases match TRBD1. CDR1 and CDR2 (germline): LNHDA, SQIVND (reference sequence). Unmatched junction bases numbered 7, after V lost 3 bases and J lost 6 bases. The length of the CDR3 is 15 residues. DNA of the CDR3: TGTGCCAGTAGTATGAGGACAGGGAAAAGCAATGAGCAGTTCTTC. This encodes CASSMRTGKSNEQFF.